Only one count was recorded for the clone carrying this T cell receptor (beta chain). Antigen unknown. This CDR3 has 16 amino acids. Germline CDR1 reads SGHDT; CDR2 reads YYEEEE. Trimming took 0 bases from V and 5 from J; bases not matched to a gene: 8. 60 Vbeta and 13 Jbeta primers were used in PCR. Libraries were prepared by immunoSEQ multiplex PCR; TCRdb keeps only in-frame clonotypes and omits some of them. The table includes some 160,000 clones, approximately 79% detected once. The data were taken from a study of cytomegalovirus exposure and HLA in healthy donors. Overall study results and limits: Whilst most TCR sequences proved rare, a subset of public TCRs occurred across many donors. V- and J-gene trimming in TCR beta was tied to a missense DCLRE1C variant by an analysis performed later. In a later analysis, several top co-occurrence clusters appeared linked to parvovirus B19, influenza, CMV and Epstein-Barr virus. A few chains linked to CMV were shown in vitro to be specific for CMV antigens.

The clonotype comes from a woman aged 40 to 50 in good health and CMV-seronegative. The sample taken for sequencing was PBMCs. V is TRBV5-6 and J is TRBJ2-1; the match to TRBD1 covers 7 bases. The chain's CDR3 is CASSLGTGAAHNEQFF. The CDR3 nucleotides read TGTGCCAGCAGCTTGGGTACAGGGGCAGCGCACAATGAGCAGTTCTTC. Looking up the rest from reference TRBV5-6 and TRBJ2-1 gives the full variable domain: DAGVTQSPTHLIKTRGQQVTLRCSPKSGHDTVSWYQQALGQGPQFIFQYYEEEERQRGNFPDRFSGHQFPNYSSELNVNALLLGDSALYLCASSLGTGAAHNEQFFGPGTRLTVL.